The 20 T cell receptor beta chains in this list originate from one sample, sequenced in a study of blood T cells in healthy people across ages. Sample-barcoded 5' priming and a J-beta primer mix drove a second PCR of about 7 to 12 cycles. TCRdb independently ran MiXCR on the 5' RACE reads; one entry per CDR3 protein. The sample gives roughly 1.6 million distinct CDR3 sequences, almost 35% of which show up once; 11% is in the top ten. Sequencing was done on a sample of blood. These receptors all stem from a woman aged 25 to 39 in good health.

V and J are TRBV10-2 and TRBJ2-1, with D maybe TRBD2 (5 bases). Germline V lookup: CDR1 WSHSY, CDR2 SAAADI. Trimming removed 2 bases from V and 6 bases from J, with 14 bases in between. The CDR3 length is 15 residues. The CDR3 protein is CASSEQVMGSNEQFF. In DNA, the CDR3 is TGCGCCAGCAGTGAGCAGGTAATGGGGAGCAATGAGCAGTTCTTC.

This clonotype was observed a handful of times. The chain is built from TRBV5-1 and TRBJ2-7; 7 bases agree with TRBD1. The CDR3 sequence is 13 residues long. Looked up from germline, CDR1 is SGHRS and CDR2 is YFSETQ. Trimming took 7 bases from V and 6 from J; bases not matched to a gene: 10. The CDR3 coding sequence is TGCGCCAGCTCGACGAGCAGGGGGTCCGAGCAGTACTTC. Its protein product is CASSTSRGSEQYF.

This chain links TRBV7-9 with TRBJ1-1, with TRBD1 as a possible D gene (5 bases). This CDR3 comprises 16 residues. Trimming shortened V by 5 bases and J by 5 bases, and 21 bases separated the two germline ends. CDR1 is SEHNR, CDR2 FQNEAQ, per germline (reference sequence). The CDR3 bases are TGTGCCAGCAGCCCGGGGGGTTGGGGATTACGAACTGAAGCTTTCTTT. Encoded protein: CASSPGGWGLRTEAFF.

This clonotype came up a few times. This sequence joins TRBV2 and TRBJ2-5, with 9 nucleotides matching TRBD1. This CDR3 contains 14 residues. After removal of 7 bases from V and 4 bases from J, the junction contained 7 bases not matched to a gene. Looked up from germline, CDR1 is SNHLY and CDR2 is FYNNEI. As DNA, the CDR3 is TGTGCCAGCACTTGGACAGGGGCAGGAGAGACCCAGTACTTC. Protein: CASTWTGAGETQYF.

CDR3 sequence reads: CASNSGGRKQETQYF. The CDR3 DNA follows: TGTGCCAGCAATTCGGGCGGGAGGAAACAAGAGACCCAGTACTTC. The chain joins TRBV9 to TRBJ2-5, with 8 bases matching TRBD2. Germline V CDR1 and CDR2: SGDLS, YYNGEE. V shed 6 bases, J shed 2 bases, and the junction held 9 bases outside the gene matches. The CDR3 runs 15 residues.

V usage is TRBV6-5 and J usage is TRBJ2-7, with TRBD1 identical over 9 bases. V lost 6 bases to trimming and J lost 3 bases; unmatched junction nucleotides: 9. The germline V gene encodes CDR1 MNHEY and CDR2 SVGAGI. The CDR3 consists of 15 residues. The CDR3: CASSLLRTGVYEQYF. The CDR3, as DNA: TGTGCCAGCAGCCTCCTTAGGACAGGGGTCTACGAGCAGTACTTC.

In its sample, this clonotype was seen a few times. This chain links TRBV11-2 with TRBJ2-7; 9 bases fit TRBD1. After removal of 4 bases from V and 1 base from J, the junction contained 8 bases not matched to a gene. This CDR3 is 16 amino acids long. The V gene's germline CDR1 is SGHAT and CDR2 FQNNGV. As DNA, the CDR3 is TGTGCCAGCAGCTCTCAACCCGGGACAGGGTCCTACGAGCAGTACTTC. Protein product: CASSSQPGTGSYEQYF.

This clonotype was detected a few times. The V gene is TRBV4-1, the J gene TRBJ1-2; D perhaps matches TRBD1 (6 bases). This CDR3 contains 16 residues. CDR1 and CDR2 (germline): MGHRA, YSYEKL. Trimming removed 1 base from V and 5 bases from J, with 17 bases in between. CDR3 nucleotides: TGCGCCAGCAGCCAAGGAAAGGGACAAGGATTTTATGGCTACACCTTC. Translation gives CASSQGKGQGFYGYTF.

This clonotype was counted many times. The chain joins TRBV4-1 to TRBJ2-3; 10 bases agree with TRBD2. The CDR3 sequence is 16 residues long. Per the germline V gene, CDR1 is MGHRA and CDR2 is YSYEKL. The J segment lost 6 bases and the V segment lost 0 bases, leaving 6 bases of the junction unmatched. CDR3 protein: CASSQDPAGGRDTQYF. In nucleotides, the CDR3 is TGCGCCAGCAGCCAAGACCCAGCGGGGGGGCGGGATACGCAGTATTTT.

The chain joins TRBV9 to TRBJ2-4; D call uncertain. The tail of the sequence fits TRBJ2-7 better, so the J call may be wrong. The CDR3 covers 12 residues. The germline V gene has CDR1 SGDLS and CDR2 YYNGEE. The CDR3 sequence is CASSFRCGEQYF. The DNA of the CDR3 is TGTGCCAGCAGCTTCAGGTGTGGCGAGCAGTACTTC.

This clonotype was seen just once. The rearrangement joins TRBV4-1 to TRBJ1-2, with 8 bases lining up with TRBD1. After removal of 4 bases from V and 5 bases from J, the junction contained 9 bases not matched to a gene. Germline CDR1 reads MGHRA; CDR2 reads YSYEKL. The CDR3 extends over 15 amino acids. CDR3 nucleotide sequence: TGCGCCAGCAGCCGCACCGGGACAGGAGATTATGGCTACACCTTC. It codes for CASSRTGTGDYGYTF.

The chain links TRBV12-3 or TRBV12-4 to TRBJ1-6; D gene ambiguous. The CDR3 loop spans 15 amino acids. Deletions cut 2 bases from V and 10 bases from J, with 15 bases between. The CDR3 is CASSLYRGKSSPLHF. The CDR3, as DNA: TGTGCCAGCAGTTTATATCGGGGAAAGAGCTCACCCCTCCACTTT.

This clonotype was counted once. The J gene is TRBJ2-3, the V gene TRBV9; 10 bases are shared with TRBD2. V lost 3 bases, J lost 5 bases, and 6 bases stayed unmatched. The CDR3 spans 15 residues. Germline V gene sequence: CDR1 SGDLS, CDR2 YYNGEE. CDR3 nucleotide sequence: TGTGCCAGCAGCGAGAGCGGGAGGGCCTTAGATACGCAGTATTTT. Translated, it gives CASSESGRALDTQYF.

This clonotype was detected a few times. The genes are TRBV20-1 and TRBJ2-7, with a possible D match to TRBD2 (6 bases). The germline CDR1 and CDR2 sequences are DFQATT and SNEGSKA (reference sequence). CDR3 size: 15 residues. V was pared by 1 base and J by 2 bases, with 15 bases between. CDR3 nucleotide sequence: TGCAGTGCTAGAGTGTCCTTCGGGAGCACCTACGAGCAGTACTTC. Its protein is CSARVSFGSTYEQYF.

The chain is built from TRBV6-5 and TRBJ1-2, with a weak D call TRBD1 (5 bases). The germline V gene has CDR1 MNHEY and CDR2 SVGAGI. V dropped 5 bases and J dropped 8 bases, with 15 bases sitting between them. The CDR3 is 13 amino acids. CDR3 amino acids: CASSRQGAVGYTF. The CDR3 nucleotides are TGTGCCAGCAGTCGCCAGGGCGCGGTAGGCTACACCTTC.

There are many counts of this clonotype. The CDR3 DNA is TGCAGTGCTAAAGCGTCGGGACTAGCGGGAGTCGAGCAGTACTTC. Its protein product is CSAKASGLAGVEQYF. The rearrangement uses TRBV20-1 and TRBJ2-7; 14 bases are a match to TRBD2. The germline gives CDR1 DFQATT, CDR2 SNEGSKA (reference sequence). The CDR3 contains 15 residues. With 4 bases clipped from V and 6 bases from J, the junction kept 8 bases outside the gene matches.

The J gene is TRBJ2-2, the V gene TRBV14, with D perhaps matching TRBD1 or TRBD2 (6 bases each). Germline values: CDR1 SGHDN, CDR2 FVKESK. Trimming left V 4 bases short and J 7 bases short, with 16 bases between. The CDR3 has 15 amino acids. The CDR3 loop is CASSRWGASNGELFF. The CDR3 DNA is TGTGCCAGCAGCCGATGGGGGGCGAGTAACGGGGAGCTGTTTTTT.

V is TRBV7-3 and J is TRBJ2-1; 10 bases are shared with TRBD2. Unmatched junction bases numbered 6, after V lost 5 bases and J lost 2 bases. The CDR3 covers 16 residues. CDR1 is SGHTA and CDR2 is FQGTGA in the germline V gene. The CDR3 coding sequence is TGTGCCAGCAGCCGAGGTCTAGCGGGAGCCTACAATGAGCAGTTCTTC. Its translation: CASSRGLAGAYNEQFF.

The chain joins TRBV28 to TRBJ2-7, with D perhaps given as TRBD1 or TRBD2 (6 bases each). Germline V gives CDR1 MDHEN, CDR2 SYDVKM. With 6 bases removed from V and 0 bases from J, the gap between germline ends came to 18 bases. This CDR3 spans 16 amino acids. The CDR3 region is CASSPGGKKASYEQYF. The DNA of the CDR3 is TGTGCCAGCAGCCCCGGGGGCAAAAAGGCCTCCTACGAGCAGTACTTC.

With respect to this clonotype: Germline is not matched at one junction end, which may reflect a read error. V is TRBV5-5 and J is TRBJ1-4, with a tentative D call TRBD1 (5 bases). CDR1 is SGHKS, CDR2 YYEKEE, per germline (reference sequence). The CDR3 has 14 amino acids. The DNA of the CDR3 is TGTGCCAGCAGCTTGGAGGGGAGCCATGAAAAACGGTTTTTT. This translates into CASSLEGSHEKRFF. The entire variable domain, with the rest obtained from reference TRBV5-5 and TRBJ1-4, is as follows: DAGVTQSPTHLIKTRGQQVTLRCSPISGHKSVSWYQQVLGQGPQFIFQYYEKEERGRGNFPDRFSARQFPNYSSELNVNALLLGDSALYLCASSLEGSHEKRFFGSGTQLSVL.